A single T cell receptor (beta chain) is shown here with its context. The antigen is undetermined. This sample was taken from a study of OX40 agonist ivuxolimab in advanced cancers. Study at large: Patients received intravenous ivuxolimab every 2 weeks at 0.01 to 10 mg/kg. Three partial responders included one hepatocellular carcinoma patient and two cutaneous melanoma patients.

TCRdb's copy holds only in-frame clones and misses some; the assay was immunoSEQ multiplex PCR. The sample shows roughly 50,000 clones, about 90% of them seen only once. The germline CDR1 and CDR2 sequences are MNHEY and SMNVEV (reference sequence). V lost 0 bases and J 5 bases, leaving 13 bases between the germline ends. The CDR3 runs 15 residues. Study outcomes and limitations: Low normalized T-cell clonal expansion also characterized some of the nonresponders. Partial responders at 0.1-3.0 mg/kg showed near-lowest clonal expansion.

The chain carries TRBV27 and TRBJ1-2; no firm D call. The sequenced sample was CD4+ or CD8+ T cells sorted from blood, obtained in a trial of the OX40 agonist ivuxolimab. This receptor was identified in an adult with an advanced solid tumor such as melanoma, head and neck, liver or kidney cancer. The CDR3 loop is CASSLSPGDRYGYTF. The CDR3 bases are TGTGCCAGCAGTTTATCGCCAGGCGATCGATATGGCTACACCTTC.